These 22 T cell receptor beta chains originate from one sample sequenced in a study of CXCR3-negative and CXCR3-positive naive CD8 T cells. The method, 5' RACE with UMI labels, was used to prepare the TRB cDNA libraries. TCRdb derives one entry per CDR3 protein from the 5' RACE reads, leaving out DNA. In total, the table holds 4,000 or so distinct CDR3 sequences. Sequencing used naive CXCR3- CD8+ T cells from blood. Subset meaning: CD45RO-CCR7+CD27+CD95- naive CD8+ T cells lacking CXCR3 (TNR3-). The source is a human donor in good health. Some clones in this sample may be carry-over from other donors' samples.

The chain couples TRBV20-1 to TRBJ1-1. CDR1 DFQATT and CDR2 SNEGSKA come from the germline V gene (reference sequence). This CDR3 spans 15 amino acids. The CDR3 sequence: CSARDHGREEFEAFF.

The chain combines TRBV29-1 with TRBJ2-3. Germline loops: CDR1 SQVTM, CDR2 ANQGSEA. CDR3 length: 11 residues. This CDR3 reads CSVEGTDTQYF.

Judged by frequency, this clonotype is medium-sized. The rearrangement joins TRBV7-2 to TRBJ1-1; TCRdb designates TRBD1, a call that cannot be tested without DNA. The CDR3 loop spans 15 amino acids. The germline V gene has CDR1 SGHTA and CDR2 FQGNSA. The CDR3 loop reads CASSLVSGSGTEAFF.

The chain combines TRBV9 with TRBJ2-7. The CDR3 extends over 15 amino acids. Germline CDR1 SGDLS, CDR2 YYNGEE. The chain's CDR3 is CASSVGGGATYEQYF.

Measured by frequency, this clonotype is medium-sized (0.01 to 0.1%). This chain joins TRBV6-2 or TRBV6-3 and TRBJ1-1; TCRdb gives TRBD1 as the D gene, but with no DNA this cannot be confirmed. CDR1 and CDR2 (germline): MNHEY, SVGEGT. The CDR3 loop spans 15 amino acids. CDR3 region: CASSYDGGLNTEAFF.

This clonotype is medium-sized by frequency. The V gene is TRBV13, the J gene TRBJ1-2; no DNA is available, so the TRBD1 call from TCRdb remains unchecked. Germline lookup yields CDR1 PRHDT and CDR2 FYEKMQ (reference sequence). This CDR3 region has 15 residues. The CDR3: CASSSGQDLNYGYTF.

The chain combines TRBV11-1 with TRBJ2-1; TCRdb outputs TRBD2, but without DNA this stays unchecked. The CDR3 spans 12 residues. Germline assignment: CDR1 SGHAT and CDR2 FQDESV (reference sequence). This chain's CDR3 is CASREDEIEQFF.

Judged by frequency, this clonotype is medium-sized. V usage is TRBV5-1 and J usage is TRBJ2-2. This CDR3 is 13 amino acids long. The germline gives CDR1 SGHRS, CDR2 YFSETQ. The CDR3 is CASRHENTGELFF.

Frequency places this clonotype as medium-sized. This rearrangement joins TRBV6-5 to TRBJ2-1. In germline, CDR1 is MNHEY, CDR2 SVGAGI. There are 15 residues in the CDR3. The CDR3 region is CASSYSSVADNEQFF.

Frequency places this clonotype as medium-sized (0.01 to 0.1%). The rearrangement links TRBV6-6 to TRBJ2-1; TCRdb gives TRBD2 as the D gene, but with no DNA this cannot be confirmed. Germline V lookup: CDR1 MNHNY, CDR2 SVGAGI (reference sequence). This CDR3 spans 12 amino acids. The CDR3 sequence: CASIHTGDEQFF.

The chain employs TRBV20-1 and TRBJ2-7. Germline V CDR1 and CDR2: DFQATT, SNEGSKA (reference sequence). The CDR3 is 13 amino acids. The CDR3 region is CSARGDSSYEQYF.

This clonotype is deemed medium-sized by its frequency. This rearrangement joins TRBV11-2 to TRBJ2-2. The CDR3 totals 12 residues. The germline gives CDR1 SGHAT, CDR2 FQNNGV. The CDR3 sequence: CASSLNTGELFF. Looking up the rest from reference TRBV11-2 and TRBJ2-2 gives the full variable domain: EAGVAQSPRYKIIEKRQSVAFWCNPISGHATLYWYQQILGQGPKLLIQFQNNGVVDDSQLPKDRFSAERLKGVDSTLKIQPAKLEDSAVYLCASSLNTGELFFGEGSRLTVL.

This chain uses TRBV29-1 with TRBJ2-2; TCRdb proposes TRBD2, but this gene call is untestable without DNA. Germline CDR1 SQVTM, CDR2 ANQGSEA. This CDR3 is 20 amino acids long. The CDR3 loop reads CSVELTSGSQRISNTGELFF.

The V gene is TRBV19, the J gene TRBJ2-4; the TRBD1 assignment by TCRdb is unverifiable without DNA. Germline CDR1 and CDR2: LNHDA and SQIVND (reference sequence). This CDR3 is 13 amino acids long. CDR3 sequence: CASSPGTSSIQYF. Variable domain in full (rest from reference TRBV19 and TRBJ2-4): DGGITQSPKYLFRKEGQNVTLSCEQNLNHDAMYWYRQDPGQGLRLIYYSQIVNDFQKGDIAEGYSVSREKKESFPLTVTSAQKNPTAFYLCASSPGTSSIQYFGAGTRLSVL.

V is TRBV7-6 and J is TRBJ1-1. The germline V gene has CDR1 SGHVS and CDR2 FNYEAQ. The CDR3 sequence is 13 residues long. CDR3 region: CASSTSMNTEAFF. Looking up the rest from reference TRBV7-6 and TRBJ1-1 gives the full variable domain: GAGVSQSPRYKVTKRGQDVALRCDPISGHVSLYWYRQALGQGPEFLTYFNYEAQQDKSGLPNDRFSAERPEGSISTLTIQRTEQRDSAMYRCASSTSMNTEAFFGQGTRLTVV.

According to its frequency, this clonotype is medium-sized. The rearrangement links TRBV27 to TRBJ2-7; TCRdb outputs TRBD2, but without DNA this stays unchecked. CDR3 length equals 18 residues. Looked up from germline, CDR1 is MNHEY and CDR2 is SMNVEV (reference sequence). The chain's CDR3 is CASSLGAGSITYSYEQYF.

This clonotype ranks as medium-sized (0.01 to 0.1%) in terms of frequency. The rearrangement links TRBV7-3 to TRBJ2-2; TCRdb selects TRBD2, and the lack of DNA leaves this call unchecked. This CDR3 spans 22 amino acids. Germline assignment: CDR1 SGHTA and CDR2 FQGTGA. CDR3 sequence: CASSLGGTTTSGGHGASGELFF.

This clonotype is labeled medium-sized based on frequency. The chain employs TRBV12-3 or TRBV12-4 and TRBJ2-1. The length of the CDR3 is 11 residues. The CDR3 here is CASRLWNEQFF.

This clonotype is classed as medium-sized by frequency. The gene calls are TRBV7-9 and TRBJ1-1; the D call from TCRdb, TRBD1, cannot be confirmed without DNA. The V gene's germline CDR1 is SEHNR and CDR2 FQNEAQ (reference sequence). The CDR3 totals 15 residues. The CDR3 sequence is CASSPHWETGLEAFF.

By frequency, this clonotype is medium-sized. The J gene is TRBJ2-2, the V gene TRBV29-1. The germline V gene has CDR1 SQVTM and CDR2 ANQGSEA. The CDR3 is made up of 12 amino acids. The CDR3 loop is CSVANPTGELFF.

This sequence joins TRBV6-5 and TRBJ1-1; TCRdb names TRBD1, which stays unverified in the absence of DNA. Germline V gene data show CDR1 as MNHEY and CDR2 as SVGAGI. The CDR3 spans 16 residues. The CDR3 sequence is CASSYSGGTGTTEAFF.

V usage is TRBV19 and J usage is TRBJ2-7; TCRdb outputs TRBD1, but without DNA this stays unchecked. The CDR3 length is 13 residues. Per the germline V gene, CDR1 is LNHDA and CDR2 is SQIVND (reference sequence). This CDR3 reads CASSAGASYEQYF.